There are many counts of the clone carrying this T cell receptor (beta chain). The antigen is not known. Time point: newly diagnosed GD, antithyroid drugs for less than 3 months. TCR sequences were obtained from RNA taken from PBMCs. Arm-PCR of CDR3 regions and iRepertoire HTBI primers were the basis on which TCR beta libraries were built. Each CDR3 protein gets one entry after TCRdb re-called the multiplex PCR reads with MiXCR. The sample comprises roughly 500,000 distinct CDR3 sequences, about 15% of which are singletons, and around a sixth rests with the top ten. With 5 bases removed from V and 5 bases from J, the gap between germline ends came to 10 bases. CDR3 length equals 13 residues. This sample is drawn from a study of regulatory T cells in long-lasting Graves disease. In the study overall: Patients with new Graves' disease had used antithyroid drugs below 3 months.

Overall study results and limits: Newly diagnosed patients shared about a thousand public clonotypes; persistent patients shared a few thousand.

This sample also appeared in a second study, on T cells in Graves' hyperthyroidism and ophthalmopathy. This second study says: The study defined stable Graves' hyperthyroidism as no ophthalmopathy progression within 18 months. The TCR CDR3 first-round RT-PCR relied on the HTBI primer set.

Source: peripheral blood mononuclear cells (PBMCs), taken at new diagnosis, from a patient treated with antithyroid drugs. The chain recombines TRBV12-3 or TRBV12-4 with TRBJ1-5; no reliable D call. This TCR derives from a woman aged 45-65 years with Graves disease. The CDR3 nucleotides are TGTGCCAGCAGTCCGGCCGGGCATCAGCCCCAGCATTTT. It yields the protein CASSPAGHQPQHF.